The rows below give T cell receptor beta chains drawn from one sample of a study of vaccination effects on CD4 cells after COVID-19. Clones were sequenced by immunoSEQ multiplex PCR, and TCRdb holds only the in-frame ones, with some missing. This repertoire shows about 66,000 clones, 70% to 80% found once; its top ten account for approximately 2.4%. Which antigens these TCRs recognize remains unknown. The source was CD4+ T cells from PBMCs cultured without peptide, collected after COVID-19 vaccination. These receptors came from a human donor who received a COVID-19 vaccine. Each CDR3 is given with its conserved first and last residue. The D gene is left open where the match is weak. A clone size is listed for some rows: how often the clone was seen (once, few, many), or a class if it is expanded.

>TRBD2|TRBJ2-2|TRBV7-3|-
TGTGCCAGCAGCTTAGTGGGACTAGAAACCGGGGAGCTGTTTTTT
CASSLVGLETGELFF
>-|TRBJ1-1|TRBV15|-
TGTGCCACCAGCAGACCCCCCGGGGGGCTGAACACTGAAGCTTTCTTT
CATSRPPGGLNTEAFF
>TRBD1|TRBJ1-1|TRBV27|-
TGTGCCAGCAGGCGTGTAACGACAGGGGGCCGACCTGAAGCTTTCTTT
CASRRVTTGGRPEAFF
>-|TRBJ2-1|TRBV7-9|-
TGTGCCAGCAGCCCGCCCGCCTTTGCGGGGAACTTTAATGAGCAGTTCTTC
CASSPPAFAGNFNEQFF
>TRBD1|TRBJ1-4|TRBV18|-
TGTGCCAGCTCCTCCGGGACAGGAAATGAAAAACTGTTTTTT
CASSSGTGNEKLFF
>-|TRBJ2-3|TRBV11-2|-
TGTGCCAGCACCAGGACAAGTACGCAGTATTTT
CASTRTSTQYF
>-|TRBJ1-3|TRBV5-1|few
TGCGCCACCCGTGACGGCTCGAGCTCTGGAAACACCATATATTTT
CATRDGSSSGNTIYF
>-|TRBJ1-1|TRBV28|-
TGTGCCAGCAGCCAAAACACTGAAGCTTTCTTT
CASSQNTEAFF
>-|TRBJ1-1|TRBV6-1|-
TGTGCCAGCAGTGAAGGAGGGTGGAACACTGAAGCTTTCTTT
CASSEGGWNTEAFF
>TRBD2|TRBJ2-3|TRBV20-1|-
TGCAGTGCTAGTATCCGGGGGGGAGGCACAGATACGCAGTATTTT
CSASIRGGGTDTQYF
>-|TRBJ1-6|TRBV6-5|-
TGTGCCAGCAGTTACGTGAGCAGGGATTCACCCCTCCACTTT
CASSYVSRDSPLHF
>-|TRBJ1-4|TRBV28|-
TGTGCCAGCAGTTTATTTCTCCGAACCCGGCTGTTTTTT
CASSLFLRTRLFF
>TRBD1|TRBJ1-6|TRBV7-2|few
TGTGCCAGCAGCTCAGGGGGCTCGGGGTATAATTCACCCCTCCACTTT
CASSSGGSGYNSPLHF
>-|TRBJ1-3|TRBV20-1|-
TGCAGTGCTAGTCCCCTAGGACCCGGAAACACCATATATTTT
CSASPLGPGNTIYF
>-|TRBJ1-2|TRBV3-1/TRBV3-2|-
TGTGCCAGCAGCCAAGTTTCCGGGAACTATGGCTACACCTTC
CASSQVSGNYGYTF
>TRBD1|TRBJ1-1|TRBV4-1|-
TGCGCCAGCAGCCTCCCGGGGACAGAGAACACTGAAGCTTTCTTT
CASSLPGTENTEAFF
>-|TRBJ2-5|TRBV5-1|-
TGCGCCAGCAGCTTGGGATTCGAGAGGGAGACCCAGTACTTC
CASSLGFERETQYF
>-|TRBJ2-3|TRBV24-1|-
TGTGCCACCAGTGCAGGGACACATACGCAGTATTTT
CATSAGTHTQYF
>TRBD2|TRBJ2-4|TRBV5-8|-
TGTGCCAGCAGCCCCGGCGGGGGAGGAAAAAACATTCAGTACTTC
CASSPGGGGKNIQYF
>-|TRBJ1-4|TRBV10-2|-
TGCGCCAGCAGTGAGACATCAGGAGCTTATGGGAAACTGTTTTTT
CASSETSGAYGKLFF
>-|TRBJ1-3|TRBV12-5|-
TGTGCTAGTGGCCCGAGGGGCAGGGAGCTTCGCTCTGGAAACACCATATATTTT
CASGPRGRELRSGNTIYF
>TRBD2|TRBJ2-5|TRBV3-1/TRBV3-2|-
TGTGCCAGCAGCCGCGGACTAGCGGGGGCAAAGACCCAGTACTTC
CASSRGLAGAKTQYF
>TRBD1|TRBJ2-3|TRBV4-3|-
TGCGCCAGCAGCCAAGATAGGGACAGGCCAAGTGATTTT
CASSQDRDRPSDF
>-|TRBJ2-3|TRBV28|once
TGTGCCAGCAGTTTACAGGGAGGGGGGGCCGCGAAGCAGTATTTT
CASSLQGGGAAKQYF
>TRBD1|TRBJ1-2|TRBV6-5|-
TGTGCCAGCAGTTACTCGGCAGGGGGCGGTGGCTACACCTTC
CASSYSAGGGGYTF
>-|TRBJ2-5|TRBV7-2|-
TGTGCCAGCAGCTTAGCGTTGGGCGGTGAGACCCAGTACTTC
CASSLALGGETQYF
>-|TRBJ1-1|TRBV12-3/TRBV12-4|few
TGTGCCAGCAGTCCCGGGACTGTCCTTGAAGCTTTCTTT
CASSPGTVLEAFF
>TRBD1|TRBJ2-3|TRBV19|-
TGTGCCACCAGGACAGGTCACACAGATACGCAGTATTTT
CATRTGHTDTQYF
>-|TRBJ2-5|TRBV5-1|once
TGCGCCAGCAGCTTGCAAGCGGCGCACCAAGAGACCCAGTACTTC
CASSLQAAHQETQYF
>-|TRBJ1-4|TRBV7-8|few
TGTGCCAGCAGCTACGGACGGGCTAAGGGTGAAAAACTGTTTTTT
CASSYGRAKGEKLFF
>-|TRBJ1-5|TRBV4-1|-
TGCGCCAGCAGCCAAGATATAGGGTATAGCAATCAGCCCCAGCATTTT
CASSQDIGYSNQPQHF
>TRBD1|TRBJ2-3|TRBV5-1|-
TGCGCCAGCAGCTCACTGACAGGGACGGCAGATACGCAGTATTTT
CASSSLTGTADTQYF
>TRBD2|TRBJ2-2|TRBV30|-
TGTGCCTGGACGAGCGGGAATACCGGGGAGCTGTTTTTT
CAWTSGNTGELFF
>TRBD2|TRBJ2-4|TRBV7-2|-
TGTGCCAGCAGCCTTCAGCGGGGGGAGATGGACATTCAGTACTTC
CASSLQRGEMDIQYF
>-|TRBJ2-2|TRBV19|-
TGTGCACGGAGGACGAACACCGGGGAGCTGTTTTTT
CARRTNTGELFF
>TRBD1|TRBJ2-1|TRBV20-1|-
TGCAGTGCTAGTTACCGGGACAGGGGGCTTCATGAGCAGTTCTTC
CSASYRDRGLHEQFF
>-|TRBJ1-2|TRBV4-3|-
TGCGCCAGCAGCCGGGAAGACTCCCGGACAACCGGCTATGGCTACACCTTC
CASSREDSRTTGYGYTF
>-|TRBJ2-5|TRBV18|-
TGTGCCAGCTCACCAGGGCTCCAAGAGACCCAGTACTTC
CASSPGLQETQYF
>TRBD1|TRBJ2-2|TRBV7-9|-
TGTGCCAGCAGCCAAACAGGGGGAACCGGGGAGCTGTTTTTT
CASSQTGGTGELFF
>-|TRBJ2-3|TRBV5-1|-
TGCGCCAGCAGCTTAGGACAGTTTACAGATACGCAGTATTTT
CASSLGQFTDTQYF
>TRBD2|TRBJ2-1|TRBV10-3|-
TGTGCCATCAGTGTTGGGACTAGCGGGGCCCAGGATGAGCAGTTCTTC
CAISVGTSGAQDEQFF